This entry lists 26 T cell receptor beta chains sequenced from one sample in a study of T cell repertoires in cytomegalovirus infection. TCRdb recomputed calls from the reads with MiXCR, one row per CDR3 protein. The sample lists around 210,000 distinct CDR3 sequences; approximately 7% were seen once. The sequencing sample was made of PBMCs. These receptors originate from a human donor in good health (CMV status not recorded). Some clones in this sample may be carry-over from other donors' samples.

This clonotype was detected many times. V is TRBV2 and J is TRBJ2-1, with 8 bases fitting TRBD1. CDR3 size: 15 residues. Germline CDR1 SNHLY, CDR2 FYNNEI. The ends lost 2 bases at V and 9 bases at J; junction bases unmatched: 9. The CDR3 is CASSEWTGQEVEQFF. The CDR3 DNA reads TGTGCCAGCAGTGAATGGACAGGGCAAGAGGTTGAGCAGTTCTTC.

The CDR3 DNA is TGCGCCAGCAGCGCAATCCCGGGATACGAGTACAATGAGCAGTTCTTC. Protein: CASSAIPGYEYNEQFF. This chain uses TRBV5-1 with TRBJ2-1; tentatively, D is TRBD2 (5 bases). Germline CDR1 SGHRS, CDR2 YFSETQ. CDR3 length equals 16 residues. The germline V and J ends were trimmed by 4 bases and 4 bases, with 18 bases remaining between them.

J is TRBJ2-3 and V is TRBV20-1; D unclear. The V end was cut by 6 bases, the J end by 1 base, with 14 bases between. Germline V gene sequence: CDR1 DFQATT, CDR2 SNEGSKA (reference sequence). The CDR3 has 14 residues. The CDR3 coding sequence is TGCAGTGCAACAGACGAACGGGGCACAGATACGCAGTATTTT. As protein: CSATDERGTDTQYF.

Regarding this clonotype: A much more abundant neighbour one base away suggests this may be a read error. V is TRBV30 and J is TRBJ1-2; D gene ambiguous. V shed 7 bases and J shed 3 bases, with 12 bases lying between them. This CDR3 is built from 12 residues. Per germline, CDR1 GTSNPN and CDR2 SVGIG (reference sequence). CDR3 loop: CASPGSDYGYTF. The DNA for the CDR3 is TGTGCCTCCCCCGGGAGCGACTATGGCTACACCTTC. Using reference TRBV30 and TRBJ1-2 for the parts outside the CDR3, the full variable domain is SQTIHQWPATLVQPVGSPLSLECTVEGTSNPNLYWYRQAAGRGLQLLFYSVGIGQISSEVPQNLSASRPQDRQFILSSKKLLLSDSGFYLCASPGSDYGYTFGSGTRLTVV.

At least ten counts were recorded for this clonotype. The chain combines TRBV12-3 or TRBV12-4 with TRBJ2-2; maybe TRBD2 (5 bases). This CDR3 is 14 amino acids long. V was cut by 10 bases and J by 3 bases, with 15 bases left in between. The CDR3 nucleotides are TGTGCCATATACGAGGGATACGACACCGGGGAGCTGTTTTTT. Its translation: CAIYEGYDTGELFF.

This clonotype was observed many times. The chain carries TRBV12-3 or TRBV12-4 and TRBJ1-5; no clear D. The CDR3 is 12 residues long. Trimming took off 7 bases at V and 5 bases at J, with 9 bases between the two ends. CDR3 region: CASKIGDQPQHF. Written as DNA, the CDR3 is TGTGCCAGCAAGATCGGGGATCAGCCCCAGCATTTT.

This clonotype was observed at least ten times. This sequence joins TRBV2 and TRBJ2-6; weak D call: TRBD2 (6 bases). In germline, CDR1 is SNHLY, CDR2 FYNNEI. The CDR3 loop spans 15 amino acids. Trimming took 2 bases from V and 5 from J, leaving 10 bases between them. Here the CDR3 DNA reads TGTGCCAGCAGTGAACCCGGAGGGAGGGCCAACGTCCTGACTTTC. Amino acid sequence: CASSEPGGRANVLTF.

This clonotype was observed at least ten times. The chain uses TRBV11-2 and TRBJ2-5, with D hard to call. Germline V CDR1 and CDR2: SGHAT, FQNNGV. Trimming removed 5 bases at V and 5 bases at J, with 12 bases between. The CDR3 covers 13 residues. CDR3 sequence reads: CASSLSELETQYF. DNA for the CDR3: TGTGCCAGCAGCCTGTCGGAGCTGGAGACCCAGTACTTC.

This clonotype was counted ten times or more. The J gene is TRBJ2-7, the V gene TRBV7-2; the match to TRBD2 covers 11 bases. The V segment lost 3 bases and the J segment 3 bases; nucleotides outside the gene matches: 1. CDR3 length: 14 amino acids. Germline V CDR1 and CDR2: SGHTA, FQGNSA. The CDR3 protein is CASSFSGGGYEQYF. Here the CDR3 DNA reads TGTGCCAGCAGCTTTAGCGGGGGGGGCTACGAGCAGTACTTC.

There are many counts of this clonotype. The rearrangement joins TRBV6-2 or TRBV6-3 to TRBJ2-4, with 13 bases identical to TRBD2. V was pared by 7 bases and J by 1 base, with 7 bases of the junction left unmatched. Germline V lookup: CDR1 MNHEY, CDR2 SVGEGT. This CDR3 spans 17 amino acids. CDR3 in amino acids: CASKKLAGGEAKNIQYF. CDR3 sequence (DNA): TGTGCCAGCAAGAAACTAGCGGGGGGGGAGGCCAAAAACATTCAGTACTTC.

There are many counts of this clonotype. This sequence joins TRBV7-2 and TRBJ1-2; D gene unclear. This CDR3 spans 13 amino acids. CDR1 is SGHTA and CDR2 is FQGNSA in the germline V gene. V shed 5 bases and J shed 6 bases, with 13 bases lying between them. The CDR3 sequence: CASSPHTLNGYTF. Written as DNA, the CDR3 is TGTGCCAGCAGCCCTCACACGCTTAATGGCTACACCTTC.

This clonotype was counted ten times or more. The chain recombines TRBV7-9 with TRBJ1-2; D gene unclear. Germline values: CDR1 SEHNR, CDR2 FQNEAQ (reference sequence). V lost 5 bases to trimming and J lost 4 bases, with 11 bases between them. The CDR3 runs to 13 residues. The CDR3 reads CASSLTVVYGYTF. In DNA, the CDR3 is TGTGCCAGCAGCCTCACAGTCGTCTATGGCTACACCTTC.

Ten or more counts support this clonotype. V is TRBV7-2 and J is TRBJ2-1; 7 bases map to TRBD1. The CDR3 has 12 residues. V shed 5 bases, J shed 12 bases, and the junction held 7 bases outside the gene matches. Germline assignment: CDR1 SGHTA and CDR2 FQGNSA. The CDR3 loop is CASSPQGIGQFF. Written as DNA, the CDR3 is TGTGCCAGCAGCCCACAGGGGATCGGGCAGTTCTTC.

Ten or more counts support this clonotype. The CDR3 reads CSASSREETQYF. DNA of the CDR3: TGCAGTGCTAGTAGCAGGGAAGAGACCCAGTACTTC. This chain connects TRBV20-1 to TRBJ2-5, with TRBD1 as a possible D gene (5 bases). CDR1 and CDR2 from the germline V gene are DFQATT and SNEGSKA (reference sequence). V was shortened by 3 bases and J by 3 bases, with 8 bases between the two germline ends. This CDR3 has 12 residues.

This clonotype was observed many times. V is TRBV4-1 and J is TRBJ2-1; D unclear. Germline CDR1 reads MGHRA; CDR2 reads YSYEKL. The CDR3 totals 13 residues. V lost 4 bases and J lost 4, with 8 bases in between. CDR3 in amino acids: CASSLQAYNEQFF. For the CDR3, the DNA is TGCGCCAGCAGCCTCCAGGCATACAATGAGCAGTTCTTC.

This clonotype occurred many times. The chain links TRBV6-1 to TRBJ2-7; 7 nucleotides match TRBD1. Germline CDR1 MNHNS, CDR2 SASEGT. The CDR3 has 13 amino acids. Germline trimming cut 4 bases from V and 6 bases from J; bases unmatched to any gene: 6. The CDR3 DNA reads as TGTGCCAGCAGTGGACAGGGTAGGGCCGAGCAGTACTTC. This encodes CASSGQGRAEQYF.

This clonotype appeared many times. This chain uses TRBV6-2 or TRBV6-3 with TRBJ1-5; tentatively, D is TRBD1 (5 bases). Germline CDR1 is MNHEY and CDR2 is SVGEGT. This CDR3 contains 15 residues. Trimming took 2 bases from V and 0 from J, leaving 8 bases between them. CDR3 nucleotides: TGTGCCAGCAGTTACCATCAGGGTAGCAATCAGCCCCAGCATTTT. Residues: CASSYHQGSNQPQHF.

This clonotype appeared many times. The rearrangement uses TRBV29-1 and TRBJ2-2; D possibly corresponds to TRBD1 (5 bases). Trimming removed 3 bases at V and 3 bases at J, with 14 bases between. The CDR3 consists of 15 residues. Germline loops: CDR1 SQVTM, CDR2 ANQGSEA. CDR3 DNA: TGCAGCGTTGATGGACCCGCAGGGTACACCGGGGAGCTGTTTTTT. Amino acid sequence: CSVDGPAGYTGELFF.

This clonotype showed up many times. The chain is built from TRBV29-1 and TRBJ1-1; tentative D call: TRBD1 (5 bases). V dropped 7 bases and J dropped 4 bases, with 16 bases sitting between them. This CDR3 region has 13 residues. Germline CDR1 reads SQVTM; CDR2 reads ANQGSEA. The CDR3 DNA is TGCAGCGCCCCGGGGCCTTGGGCCACTGAAGCTTTCTTT. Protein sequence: CSAPGPWATEAFF. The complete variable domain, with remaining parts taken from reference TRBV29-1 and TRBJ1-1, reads SAVISQKPSRDICQRGTSLTIQCQVDSQVTMMFWYRQQPGQSLTLIATANQGSEATYESGFVIDKFPISRPNLTFSTLTVSNMSPEDSSIYLCSAPGPWATEAFFGQGTRLTVV.

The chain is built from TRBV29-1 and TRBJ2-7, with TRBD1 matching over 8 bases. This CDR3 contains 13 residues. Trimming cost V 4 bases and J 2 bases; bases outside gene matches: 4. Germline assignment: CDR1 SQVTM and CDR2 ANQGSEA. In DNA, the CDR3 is TGCAGCGTTGGGCAGGGGGCTCCCTACGAGCAGTACTTC. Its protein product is CSVGQGAPYEQYF.

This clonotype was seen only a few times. This CDR3 is CASSPGQIEQFF. The CDR3 DNA reads TGTGCCAGCAGCCCCGGACAGATTGAGCAGTTCTTC. V gene TRBV13 combines with J gene TRBJ2-1; D is perhaps TRBD1 (6 bases). Trimming left V 5 bases short and J 9 bases short, with 11 bases between. The CDR3 extends over 12 amino acids. Germline loops: CDR1 PRHDT, CDR2 FYEKMQ (reference sequence).

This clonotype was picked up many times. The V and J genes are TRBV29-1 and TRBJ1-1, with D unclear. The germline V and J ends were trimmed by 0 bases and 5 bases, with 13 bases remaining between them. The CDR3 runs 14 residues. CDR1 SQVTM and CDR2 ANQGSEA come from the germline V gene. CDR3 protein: CSVEDGEPLTEAFF. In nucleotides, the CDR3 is TGCAGCGTTGAAGATGGAGAGCCGCTTACTGAAGCTTTCTTT.

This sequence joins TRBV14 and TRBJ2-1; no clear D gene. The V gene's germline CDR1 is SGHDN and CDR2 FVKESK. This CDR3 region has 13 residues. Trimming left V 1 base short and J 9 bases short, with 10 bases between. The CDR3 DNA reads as TGTGCCAGCAGCCAAGTGCAACCGGGTGAGCAGTTCTTC. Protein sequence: CASSQVQPGEQFF.

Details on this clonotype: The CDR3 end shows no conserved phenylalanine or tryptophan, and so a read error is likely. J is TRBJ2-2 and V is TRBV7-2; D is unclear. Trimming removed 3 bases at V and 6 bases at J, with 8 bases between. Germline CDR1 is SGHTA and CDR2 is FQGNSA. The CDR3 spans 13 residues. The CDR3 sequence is CASSFGLSGELFC. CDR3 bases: TGTGCCAGCAGCTTTGGGTTGTCCGGGGAGCTGTTTTGT.

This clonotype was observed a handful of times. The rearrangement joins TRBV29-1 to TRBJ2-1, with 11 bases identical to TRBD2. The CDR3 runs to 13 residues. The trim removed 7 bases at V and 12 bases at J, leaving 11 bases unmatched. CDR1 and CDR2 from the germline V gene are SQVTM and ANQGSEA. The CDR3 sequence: CSALAGGSSGQFF. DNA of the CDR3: TGCAGCGCTCTAGCGGGGGGCTCGTCGGGGCAGTTCTTC.

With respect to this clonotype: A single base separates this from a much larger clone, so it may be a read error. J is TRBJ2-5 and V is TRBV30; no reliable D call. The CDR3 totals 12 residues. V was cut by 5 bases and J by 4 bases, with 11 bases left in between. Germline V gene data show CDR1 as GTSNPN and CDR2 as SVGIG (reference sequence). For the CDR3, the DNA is TGTGCCTGGTGTGAACGAGGAGAGACCCAGTACTTC. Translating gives CAWCERGETQYF.